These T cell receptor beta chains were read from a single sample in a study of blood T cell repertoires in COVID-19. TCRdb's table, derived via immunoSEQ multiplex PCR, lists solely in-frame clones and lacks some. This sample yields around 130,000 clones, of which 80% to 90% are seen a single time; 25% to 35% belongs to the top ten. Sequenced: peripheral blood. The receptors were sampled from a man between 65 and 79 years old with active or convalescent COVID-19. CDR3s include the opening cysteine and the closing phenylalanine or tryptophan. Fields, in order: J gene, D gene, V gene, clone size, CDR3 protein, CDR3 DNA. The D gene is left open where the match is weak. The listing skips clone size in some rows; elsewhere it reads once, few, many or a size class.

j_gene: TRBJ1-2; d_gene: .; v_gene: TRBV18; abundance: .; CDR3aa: CASSPGRWQSDIQGYTF; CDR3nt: TGTGCCAGCTCACCAGGGAGGTGGCAGAGCGACATTCAGGGCTACACCTTC
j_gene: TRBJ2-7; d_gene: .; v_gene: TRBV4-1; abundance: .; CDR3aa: CASSQEISGHYEQYF; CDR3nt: TGCGCCAGCAGCCAAGAAATCTCAGGACACTACGAGCAGTACTTC
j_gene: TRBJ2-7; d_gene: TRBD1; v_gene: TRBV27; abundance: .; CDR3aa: CASSSDRVDEQYF; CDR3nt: TGTGCCAGCAGTTCCGACAGGGTTGACGAGCAGTACTTC
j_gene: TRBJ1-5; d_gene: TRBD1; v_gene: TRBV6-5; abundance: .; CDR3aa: CASSPRGNQPQHF; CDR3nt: TGTGCCAGCAGTCCCAGGGGGAATCAGCCCCAGCATTTT
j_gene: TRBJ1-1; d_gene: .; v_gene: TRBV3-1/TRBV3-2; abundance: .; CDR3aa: CASSQGFQFEAFF; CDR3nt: TGTGCCAGCAGCCAAGGGTTTCAGTTTGAAGCTTTCTTT
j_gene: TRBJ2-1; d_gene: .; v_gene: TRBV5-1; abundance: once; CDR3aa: CASRRESYNEQFF; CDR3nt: TGCGCCAGCAGGAGGGAGTCTTACAATGAGCAGTTCTTC
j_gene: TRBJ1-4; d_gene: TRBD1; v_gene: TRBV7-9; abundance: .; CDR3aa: CASSSGSTGGGGEKLFF; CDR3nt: TGTGCCAGCAGCTCAGGTTCAACAGGGGGCGGTGGTGAAAAACTGTTTTTT
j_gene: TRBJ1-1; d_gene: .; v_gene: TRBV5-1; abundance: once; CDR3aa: CASSLVSGQILNTEAFF; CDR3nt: TGCGCCAGCAGCTTGGTGAGCGGTCAAATTCTGAACACTGAAGCTTTCTTT
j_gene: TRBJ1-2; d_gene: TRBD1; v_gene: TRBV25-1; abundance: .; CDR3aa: CASSKTGALYGYTF; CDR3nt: TGTGCCAGCAGCAAGACAGGGGCCCTCTATGGCTACACCTTC
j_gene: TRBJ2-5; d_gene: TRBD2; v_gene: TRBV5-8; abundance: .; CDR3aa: CASSSGVLAGVQETQYF; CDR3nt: TGTGCCAGCAGCTCTGGAGTACTAGCGGGGGTCCAAGAGACCCAGTACTTC
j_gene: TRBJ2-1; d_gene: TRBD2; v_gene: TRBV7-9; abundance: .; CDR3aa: CASSRALADYFF; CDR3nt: TGTGCCAGCAGCCGAGCACTAGCGGATTACTTCTTC
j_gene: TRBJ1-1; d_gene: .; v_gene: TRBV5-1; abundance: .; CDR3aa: CASTSSGAVNTEAFF; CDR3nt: TGCGCCAGCACTTCTTCAGGGGCGGTGAACACTGAAGCTTTCTTT
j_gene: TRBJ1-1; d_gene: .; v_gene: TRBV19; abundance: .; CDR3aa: CASRESGNTEAFF; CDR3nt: TGTGCCAGTCGAGAAAGTGGGAACACTGAAGCTTTCTTT
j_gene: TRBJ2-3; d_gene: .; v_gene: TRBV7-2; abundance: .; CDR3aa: CASSLYTDTQYF; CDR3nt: TGTGCCAGCAGCTTATACACAGATACGCAGTATTTT
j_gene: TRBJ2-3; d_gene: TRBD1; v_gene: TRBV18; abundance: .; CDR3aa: CASSRGQRTGDTQYF; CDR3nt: TGTGCCAGCTCACGGGGACAGAGGACTGGAGATACGCAGTATTTT
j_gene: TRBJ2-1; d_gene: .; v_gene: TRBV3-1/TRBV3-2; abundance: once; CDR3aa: CASSQLRDTEEQFF; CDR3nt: TGTGCCAGCAGCCAGTTACGGGACACCGAAGAGCAGTTCTTC
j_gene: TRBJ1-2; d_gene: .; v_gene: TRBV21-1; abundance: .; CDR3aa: CASSPEGAYGYTF; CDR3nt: TGTGCCAGCAGCCCTGAGGGGGCCTATGGCTACACCTTC
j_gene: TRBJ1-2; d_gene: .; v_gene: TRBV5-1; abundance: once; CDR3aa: CASSSRDPNYGYTF; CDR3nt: TGCGCCAGCAGCTCGCGGGACCCGAACTATGGCTACACCTTC
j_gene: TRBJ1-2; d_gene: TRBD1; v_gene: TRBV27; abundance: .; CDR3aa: CASSPLSQGAFLYGYTF; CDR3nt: TGTGCCAGCAGTCCTTTGTCACAGGGGGCGTTTCTATATGGCTACACCTTC
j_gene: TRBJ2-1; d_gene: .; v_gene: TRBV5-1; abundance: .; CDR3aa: CASSDTYNEQFF; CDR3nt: TGCGCCAGCAGTGACACTTACAATGAGCAGTTCTTC
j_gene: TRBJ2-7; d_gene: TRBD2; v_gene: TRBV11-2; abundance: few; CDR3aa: CASSLGLAGIGEQYF; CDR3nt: TGTGCCAGCAGCCTAGGACTAGCGGGAATAGGGGAGCAGTACTTC
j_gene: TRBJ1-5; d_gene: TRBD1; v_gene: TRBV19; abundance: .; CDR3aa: CASSDSGQGGDQPQHF; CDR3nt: TGTGCCAGTAGCGATAGCGGACAGGGGGGGGATCAGCCCCAGCATTTT
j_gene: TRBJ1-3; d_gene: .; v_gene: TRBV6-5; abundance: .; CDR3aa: CASSYSTEAGNTIYF; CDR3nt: TGTGCCAGCAGTTACTCTACGGAGGCTGGAAACACCATATATTTT
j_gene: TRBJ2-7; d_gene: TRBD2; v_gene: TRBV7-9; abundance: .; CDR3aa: CASSLSTSGTYEQYF; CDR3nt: TGTGCCAGCAGCTTATCGACTAGCGGGACCTACGAGCAGTACTTC
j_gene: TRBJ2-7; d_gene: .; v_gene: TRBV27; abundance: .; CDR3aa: CASSLGQTPSHEQYF; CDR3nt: TGTGCCAGCAGCCTCGGACAGACTCCTTCCCACGAGCAGTACTTC
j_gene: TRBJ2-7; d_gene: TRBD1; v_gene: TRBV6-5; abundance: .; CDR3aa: CASSYHFTGDPEQYF; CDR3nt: TGTGCCAGCAGTTACCACTTTACAGGGGACCCCGAGCAGTACTTC
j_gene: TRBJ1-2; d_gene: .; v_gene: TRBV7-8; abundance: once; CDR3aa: CASSFELYEGYTF; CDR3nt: TGTGCCAGCAGCTTCGAACTCTATGAAGGCTACACCTTC
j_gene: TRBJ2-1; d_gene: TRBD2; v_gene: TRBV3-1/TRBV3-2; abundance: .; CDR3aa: CASSPRRRLAGPSYNEQFF; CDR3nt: TGTGCCAGCAGCCCTAGGAGGCGACTAGCGGGACCCTCCTACAATGAGCAGTTCTTC
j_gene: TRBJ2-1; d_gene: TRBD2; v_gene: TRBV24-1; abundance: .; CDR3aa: CATSDNSGSGNNEQFF; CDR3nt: TGTGCCACCAGTGACAATAGCGGGAGTGGGAACAATGAGCAGTTCTTC
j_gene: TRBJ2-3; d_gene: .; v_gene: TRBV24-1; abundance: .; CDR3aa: CATSDRDTSTDTQYF; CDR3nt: TGTGCCACCAGTGATCGGGACACCAGCACAGATACGCAGTATTTT
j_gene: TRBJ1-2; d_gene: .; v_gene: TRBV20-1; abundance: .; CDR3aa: CSASWGESGYTF; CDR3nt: TGCAGTGCTAGTTGGGGGGAATCTGGCTACACCTTC
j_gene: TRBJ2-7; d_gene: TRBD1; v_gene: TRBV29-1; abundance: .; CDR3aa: CSVRQGDSYEQYF; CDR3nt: TGCAGCGTTCGACAGGGGGACTCCTACGAGCAGTACTTC
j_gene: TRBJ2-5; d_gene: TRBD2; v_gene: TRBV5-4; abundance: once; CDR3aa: CASSGGGQETQYF; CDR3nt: TGTGCCAGCAGTGGGGGAGGGCAAGAGACCCAGTACTTC
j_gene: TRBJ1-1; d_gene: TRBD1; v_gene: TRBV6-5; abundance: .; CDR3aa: CASSYGQGFAFF; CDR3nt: TGTGCCAGCAGTTACGGACAGGGGTTTGCTTTCTTT
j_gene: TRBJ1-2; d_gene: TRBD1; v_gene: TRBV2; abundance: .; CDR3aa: CASLWGQAYGYTF; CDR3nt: TGTGCCAGCTTGTGGGGACAGGCGTATGGCTACACCTTC
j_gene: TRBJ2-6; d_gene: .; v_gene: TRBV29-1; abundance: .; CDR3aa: CSVGTTRSGANVLTF; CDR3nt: TGCAGCGTTGGGACTACCCGTTCTGGGGCCAACGTCCTGACTTTC
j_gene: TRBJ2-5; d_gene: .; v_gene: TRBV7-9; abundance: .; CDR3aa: CASSRGTVSGETQYF; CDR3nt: TGTGCCAGCAGCCGGGGGACAGTTTCAGGAGAGACCCAGTACTTC
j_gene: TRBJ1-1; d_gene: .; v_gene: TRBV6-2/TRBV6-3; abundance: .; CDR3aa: CASSYSSSQVEAFF; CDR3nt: TGTGCCAGCAGTTACTCGAGCAGCCAGGTTGAAGCTTTCTTT
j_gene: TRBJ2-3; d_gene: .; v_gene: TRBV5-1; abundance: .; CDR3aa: CASSLGQDTDTQYF; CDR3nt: TGCGCCAGCAGCTTGGGCCAGGACACAGATACGCAGTATTTT